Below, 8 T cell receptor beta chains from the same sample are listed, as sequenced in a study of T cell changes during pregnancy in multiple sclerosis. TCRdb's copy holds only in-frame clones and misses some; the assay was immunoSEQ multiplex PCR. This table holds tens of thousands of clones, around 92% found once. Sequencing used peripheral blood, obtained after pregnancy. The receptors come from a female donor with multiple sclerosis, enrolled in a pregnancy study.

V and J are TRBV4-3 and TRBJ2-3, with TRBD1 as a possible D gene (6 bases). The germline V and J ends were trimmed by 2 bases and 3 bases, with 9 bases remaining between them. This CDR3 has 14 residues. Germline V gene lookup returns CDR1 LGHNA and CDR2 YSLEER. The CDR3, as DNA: TGCGCCAGCAGCCAAAATCAGGGGACAGATACGCAGTATTTT. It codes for CASSQNQGTDTQYF.

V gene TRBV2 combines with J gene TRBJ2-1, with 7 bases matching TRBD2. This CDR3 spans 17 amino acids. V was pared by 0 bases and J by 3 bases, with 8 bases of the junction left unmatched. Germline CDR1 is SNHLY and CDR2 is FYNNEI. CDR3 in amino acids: CASSEALQTSIYNEQFF. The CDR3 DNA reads TGTGCCAGCAGTGAAGCGCTGCAGACTAGCATCTACAATGAGCAGTTCTTC.

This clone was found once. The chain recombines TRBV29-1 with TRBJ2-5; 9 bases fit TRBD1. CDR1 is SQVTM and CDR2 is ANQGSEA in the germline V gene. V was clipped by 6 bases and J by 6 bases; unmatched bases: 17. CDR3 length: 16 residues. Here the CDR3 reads CSVDFLDRGTLQTQYF. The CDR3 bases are TGCAGCGTCGATTTTCTGGACAGGGGAACATTACAGACCCAGTACTTC.

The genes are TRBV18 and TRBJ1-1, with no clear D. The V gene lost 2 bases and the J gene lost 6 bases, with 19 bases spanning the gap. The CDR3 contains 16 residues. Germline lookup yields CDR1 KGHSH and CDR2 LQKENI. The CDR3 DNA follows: TGTGCCAGCTCACCAATGGACTCCTATACGGGTGCTGAAGCTTTCTTT. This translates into CASSPMDSYTGAEAFF.

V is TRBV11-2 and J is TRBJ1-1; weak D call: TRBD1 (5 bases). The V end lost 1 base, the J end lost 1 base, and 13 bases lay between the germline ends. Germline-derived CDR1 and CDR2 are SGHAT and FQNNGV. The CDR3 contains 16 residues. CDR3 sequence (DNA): TGTGCCAGCAGCTTAGCCGGTGCGGGGCAGAACACTGAAGCTTTCTTT. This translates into CASSLAGAGQNTEAFF.

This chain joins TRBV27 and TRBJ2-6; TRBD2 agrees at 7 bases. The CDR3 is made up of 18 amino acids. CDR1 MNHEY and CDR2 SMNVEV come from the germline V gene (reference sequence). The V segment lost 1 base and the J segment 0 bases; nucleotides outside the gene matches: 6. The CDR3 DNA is TGTGCCAGCAGTTTATATGAGGGCGGGAGCTCTGGGGCCAACGTCCTGACTTTC. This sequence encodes CASSLYEGGSSGANVLTF.

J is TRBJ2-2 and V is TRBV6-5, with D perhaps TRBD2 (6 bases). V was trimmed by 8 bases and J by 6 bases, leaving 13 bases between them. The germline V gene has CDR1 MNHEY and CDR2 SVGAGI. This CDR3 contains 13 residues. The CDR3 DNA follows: TGTGCCAGCCGCACTGGAGGGTCCGGGGAGCTGTTTTTT. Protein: CASRTGGSGELFF.

CDR3 in DNA: TGTGCCAGCAGCCCCCAGTCGGCAGGGATCTCTGGCTACACCTTC. It encodes CASSPQSAGISGYTF. The J gene is TRBJ1-2, the V gene TRBV7-9; TRBD1 might be the D (5 bases). This CDR3 has 15 residues. Germline-derived CDR1 and CDR2 are SEHNR and FQNEAQ (reference sequence). Trimming stripped 5 bases from V and 7 bases from J, with 20 bases between.